This TCR beta chain was captured by sequencing in a study of blood T cell repertoires in COVID-19. Authors' data handling: Cell counts per sample came from amplifying reference gene primers. Profiled with immunoSEQ multiplex PCR; TCRdb holds only in-frame clones, not every one. Clonal size and the V and J genes are those of that table, whereas D and trimming came from the DNA. Of 120,000 to 150,000 clones in the sample, about 80% were seen once. CDR1 SGHTA and CDR2 FQGTGA come from the germline V gene. This CDR3 comprises 15 residues. In the case of this clone: The junction shows a germline mismatch at one end, possibly a read error.

Source material: peripheral blood. The receptor's source is a human donor in a cohort sampled during active COVID-19. The V and J genes are TRBV7-3 and TRBJ2-1, with 13 bases aligning to TRBD2. The CDR3 is CASSVTSGRGNEQFF. The CDR3 DNA is TGTGCCAGCAGCGTAACTAGCGGGAGGGGTAATGAGCAGTTCTTC. Supplemented by reference TRBV7-3 and TRBJ2-1, the full variable domain reads GAGVSQTPSNKVTEKGKYVELRCDPISGHTALYWYRQSLGQGPEFLIYFQGTGAADDSGLPNDRFFAVRPEGSVSTLKIQRTERGDSAVYLCASSVTSGRGNEQFFGPGTRLTVL.